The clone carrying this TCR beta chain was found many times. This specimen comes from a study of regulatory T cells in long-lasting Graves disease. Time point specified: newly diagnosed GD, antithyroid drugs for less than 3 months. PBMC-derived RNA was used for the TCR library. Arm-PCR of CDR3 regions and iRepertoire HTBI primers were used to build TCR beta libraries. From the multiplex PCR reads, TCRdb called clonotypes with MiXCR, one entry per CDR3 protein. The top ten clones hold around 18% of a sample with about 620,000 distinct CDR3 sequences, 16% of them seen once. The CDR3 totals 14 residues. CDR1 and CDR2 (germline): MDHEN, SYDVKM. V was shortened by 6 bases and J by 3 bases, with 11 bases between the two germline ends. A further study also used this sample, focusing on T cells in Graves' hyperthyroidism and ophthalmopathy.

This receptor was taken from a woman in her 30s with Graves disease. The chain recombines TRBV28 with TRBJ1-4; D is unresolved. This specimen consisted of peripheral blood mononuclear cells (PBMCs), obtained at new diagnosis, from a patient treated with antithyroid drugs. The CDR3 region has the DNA TGTGCCAGCAGGGCCGGAAGGTCTAATGAAAAACTGTTTTTT. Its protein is CASRAGRSNEKLFF.